The next 10 T cell receptor beta chains were all read from a single sample in a study of blood T cell repertoires in COVID-19. Method: immunoSEQ multiplex PCR; TCRdb's copy keeps in-frame clones and lacks some. This table has over 55,000 clones, 65% to 85% appearing once. The sequencing sample was made of peripheral blood. The receptors shown here come from a man of 80 years or more with COVID-19, enrolled during active disease.

The chain carries TRBV10-3 and TRBJ1-5; 7 nucleotides line up with TRBD1. Germline trimming cut 6 bases from V and 0 bases from J; bases unmatched to any gene: 5. Germline values: CDR1 ENHRY, CDR2 SYGVKD. The CDR3 runs 15 residues. The CDR3 DNA is TGTGCCATCAGAGCCGGGACAGTTAGCAATCAGCCCCAGCATTTT. It codes for CAIRAGTVSNQPQHF.

This clone was seen a single time. The chain is built from TRBV5-6 and TRBJ1-2, with D hard to call. The CDR3 sequence is 13 residues long. Per germline, CDR1 SGHDT and CDR2 YYEEEE. The V end lost 3 bases, the J end lost 8 bases, and 14 bases lay between the germline ends. The CDR3 spells CASSSWPSGGYTF. CDR3 bases: TGTGCCAGCAGCTCCTGGCCCAGCGGGGGCTACACCTTC.

The CDR3 here is CSVEDRQRANYGYTF. The CDR3 DNA reads as TGCAGCGTTGAAGATCGACAGAGAGCTAACTATGGCTACACCTTC. The chain is built from TRBV29-1 and TRBJ1-2; tentatively, D is TRBD1 (5 bases). The CDR3 length is 15 residues. The ends were cut back, 0 bases at V and 0 bases at J, with 11 bases in the middle. The germline gives CDR1 SQVTM, CDR2 ANQGSEA.

J is TRBJ2-7 and V is TRBV11-3; D gene unclear. With 1 base removed from V and 0 bases from J, the gap between germline ends came to 10 bases. The CDR3 is made up of 15 amino acids. CDR1 is SGHNT, CDR2 YENEEA, per germline. CDR3 residues: CASSLASGSSYEQYF. CDR3 nucleotide sequence: TGTGCCAGCAGCTTAGCTTCAGGCAGCTCCTACGAGCAGTACTTC.

V is TRBV19 and J is TRBJ2-3, with 9 nucleotides matching TRBD2. Trimming cost V 6 bases and J 0 bases; bases outside gene matches: 13. The germline CDR1 and CDR2 sequences are LNHDA and SQIVND (reference sequence). The CDR3 is made up of 18 amino acids. The CDR3 spells CASSRRLAEEWSTDTQYF. The CDR3 DNA sequence: TGTGCCAGTAGCCGGAGACTAGCGGAGGAGTGGAGCACAGATACGCAGTATTTT.

Comments on this clone: Germline is not matched at one junction end, which may reflect a read error. The chain joins TRBV19 to TRBJ2-1, with D unclear. There are 15 residues in the CDR3. Per the germline V gene, CDR1 is LNHDA and CDR2 is SQIVND (reference sequence). The CDR3 protein is CASSLDVSSYNEQFF. The CDR3 DNA sequence: TGTGCCAGTAGTCTAGACGTGAGCTCCTACAATGAGCAGTTCTTC.

This chain joins TRBV7-3 and TRBJ2-3; possibly TRBD2 for D (5 bases). CDR1 and CDR2 (germline): SGHTA, FQGTGA. There are 12 residues in the CDR3. V lost 5 bases and J lost 5, with 8 bases in between. The CDR3 region is CASSRAGDTQYF. The CDR3 region has the DNA TGTGCCAGCAGCCGGGCGGGAGATACGCAGTATTTT.

The J gene is TRBJ1-1, the V gene TRBV9; D unclear. The CDR3 spans 13 residues. The V gene lost 1 base and the J gene lost 4 bases, with 8 bases spanning the gap. From germline, CDR1 is SGDLS and CDR2 YYNGEE. The CDR3: CASSVKGGTEAFF. DNA for the CDR3: TGTGCCAGCAGCGTAAAGGGAGGCACTGAAGCTTTCTTT.

This rearrangement joins TRBV7-2 to TRBJ2-3; 11 bases align to TRBD2. The length of the CDR3 is 15 residues. CDR1 is SGHTA and CDR2 is FQGNSA in the germline V gene. The V gene end was trimmed by 5 bases and the J gene end by 5 bases; junction bases not matched to a gene: 6. The DNA of the CDR3 is TGTGCCAGCAGCCCTAGCGGGGGGTATGTAGATACGCAGTATTTT. Translated: CASSPSGGYVDTQYF.

This clone was observed a single time. This rearrangement joins TRBV19 to TRBJ2-4; TRBD2 agrees at 7 bases. V shed 8 bases and J 0 bases; nucleotides not matched to a gene: 7. This CDR3 region has 15 residues. Germline-derived CDR1 and CDR2 are LNHDA and SQIVND (reference sequence). The CDR3 nucleotides read TGTGCCAGTGCAAGCGGGGTCCTAGCCAAAAACATTCAGTACTTC. Its translation is CASASGVLAKNIQYF.